This T cell receptor (beta chain) was found in a study of T cell repertoires in cytomegalovirus infection. Study-level background: Recently identified HLA-C-restricted CMV epitopes and well-studied HLA-B-restricted CMV epitopes were used by the study. Both a matching HLA type and CMV infection were indicated by public TCR beta signatures.

General study findings and limits: HLA-C-restricted CMV-specific TCR beta clonotypes were dominant in the ex vivo response. Identification of carriers of CMV plus the relevant HLA was performed using cumulative public TCR beta family frequency.

The germline gives CDR1 MNHNY, CDR2 SVGAGI (reference sequence). The CDR3 sequence is 14 residues long. As regards this clonotype: The target antigen is unknown.

TCRdb passed the reads through MiXCR, listing each CDR3 protein once. The table lists hundreds of thousands of distinct CDR3 sequences, about 33% of them singletons, with over 10% in the top ten. This chain uses TRBV6-6 with TRBJ2-2; possibly TRBD1 for D (6 bases). The input for sequencing was cultured CD8+ T cells from PBMCs, taken from culture after CMV antigen stimulation. This TCR derives from a human donor in good health (CMV status not recorded). Some clones in this sample may be carry-over from other donors' samples. CDR3 DNA: TGTGTCACCATCATTCCACAGGGTTCCGGGGAGCTGTTTTTT. Protein sequence: CVTIIPQGSGELFF.